The entry below gives a single TCR beta chain sequence along with its context. The sample is drawn from a study of blood T cell repertoires in COVID-19. Trimming removed 4 bases from V and 8 bases from J; junction bases left unmatched: 16. Germline assignment: CDR1 LGHDT and CDR2 YNNKEL (reference sequence). CDR3 length: 17 amino acids. Sequenced by immunoSEQ multiplex PCR; TCRdb stores in-frame clones only, minus some. The table has roughly 200,000 clones, approximately 89% seen once. The rearrangement joins TRBV3-1 (or the pseudogene TRBV3-2) to TRBJ1-4, with 7 bases matching TRBD1. This sequence originates from a woman in her thirties or forties with acute COVID-19. The sample comprised PBMCs or T cells enriched from blood (not recorded which). CDR3 nucleotides: TGTGCCAGCAGCCGGAATAACGACAGGGTCCTAGGGGAAAAACTGTTTTTT. Amino acid sequence: CASSRNNDRVLGEKLFF.